This T cell receptor beta chain originates from a study of blood T cell repertoires in COVID-19. Whole-study context: Some COVID-19 samples were acute and others convalescent; all came from the United States, Italy and Spain. PBMCs, B-cell-depleted T cells, or T cells were the source of the cDNA or gDNA that made up the material.

As processed by the authors: By means of reference gene primer amplification, nucleated cell counts were estimated. This table comes from immunoSEQ multiplex PCR, and its TCRdb copy is limited to in-frame clones, with some not included. V and J calls and clone size are given by that table; D and trimming were obtained from the DNA. The table records about 140,000 clones, around 84% of them present only once. Germline V gene lookup returns CDR1 SQVTM and CDR2 ANQGSEA. The CDR3 runs 12 residues. The V end was cut by 7 bases, the J end by 0 bases, with 10 bases between. The sequencing input was peripheral blood. This sequence joins TRBV29-1 and TRBJ2-7; maybe TRBD1 (6 bases). This TCR was recovered from a woman between 45 and 65 years old with acute or convalescent COVID-19. The DNA of the CDR3 is TGCAGCGCCGGGACAAGCTCCTACGAGCAGTACTTC. It specifies CSAGTSSYEQYF.